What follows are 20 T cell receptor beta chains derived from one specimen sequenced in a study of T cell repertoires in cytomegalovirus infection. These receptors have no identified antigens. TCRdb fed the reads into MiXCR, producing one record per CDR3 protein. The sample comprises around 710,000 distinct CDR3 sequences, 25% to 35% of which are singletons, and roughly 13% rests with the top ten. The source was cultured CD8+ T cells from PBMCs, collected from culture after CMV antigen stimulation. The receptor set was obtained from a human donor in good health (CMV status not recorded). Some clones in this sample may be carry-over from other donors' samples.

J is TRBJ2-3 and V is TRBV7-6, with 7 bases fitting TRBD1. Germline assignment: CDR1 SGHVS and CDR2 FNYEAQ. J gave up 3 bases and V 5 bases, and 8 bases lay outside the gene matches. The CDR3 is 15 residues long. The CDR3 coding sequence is TGTGCCAGCAGCGAGAGGACAGGACCAACAGATACGCAGTATTTT. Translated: CASSERTGPTDTQYF.

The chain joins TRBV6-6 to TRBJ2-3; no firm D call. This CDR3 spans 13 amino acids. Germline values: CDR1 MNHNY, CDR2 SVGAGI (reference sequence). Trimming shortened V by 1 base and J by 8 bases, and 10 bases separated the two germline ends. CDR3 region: CASSYYSTGTQYF. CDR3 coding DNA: TGTGCCAGCAGTTACTACAGTACTGGTACGCAGTATTTT.

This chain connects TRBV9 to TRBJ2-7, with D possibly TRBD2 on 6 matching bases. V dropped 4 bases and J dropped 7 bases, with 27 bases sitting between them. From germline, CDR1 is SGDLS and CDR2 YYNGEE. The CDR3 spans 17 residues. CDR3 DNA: TGTGCCAGCAGCCCTCCACCGGGACTCTCCGGGCCTGGGGAGCAGTACTTC. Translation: CASSPPPGLSGPGEQYF.

CDR3 sequence (DNA): TGTGCCACCGTTGCCCGGGCTGGAAACTCCTACGAGCAGTACTTC. Residues: CATVARAGNSYEQYF. The chain has TRBV27 and TRBJ2-7; no reliable D call. The V gene's germline CDR1 is MNHEY and CDR2 SMNVEV (reference sequence). Trimming cost V 10 bases and J 0 bases, with 19 bases left between them. CDR3 length: 15 amino acids.

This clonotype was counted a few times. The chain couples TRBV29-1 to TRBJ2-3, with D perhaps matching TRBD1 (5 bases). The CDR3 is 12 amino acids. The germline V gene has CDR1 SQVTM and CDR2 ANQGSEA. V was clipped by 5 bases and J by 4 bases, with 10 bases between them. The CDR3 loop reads CSVPGSADTQYF. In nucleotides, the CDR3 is TGCAGCGTTCCAGGGTCCGCAGATACGCAGTATTTT.

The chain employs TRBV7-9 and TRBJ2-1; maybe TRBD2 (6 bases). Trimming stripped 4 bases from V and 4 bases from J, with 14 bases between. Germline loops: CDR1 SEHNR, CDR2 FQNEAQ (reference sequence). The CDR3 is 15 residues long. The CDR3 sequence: CASSSSEGRYNEQFF. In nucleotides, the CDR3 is TGTGCCAGCAGCTCCTCGGAGGGGCGTTACAATGAGCAGTTCTTC.

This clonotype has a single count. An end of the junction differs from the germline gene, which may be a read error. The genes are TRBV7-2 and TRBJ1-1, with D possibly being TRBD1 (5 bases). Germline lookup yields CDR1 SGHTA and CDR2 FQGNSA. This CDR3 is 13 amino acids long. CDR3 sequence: CASSLWGNTGAFF. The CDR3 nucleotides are TGTGCCAGCAGTTTGTGGGGGAACACTGGAGCTTTCTTT.

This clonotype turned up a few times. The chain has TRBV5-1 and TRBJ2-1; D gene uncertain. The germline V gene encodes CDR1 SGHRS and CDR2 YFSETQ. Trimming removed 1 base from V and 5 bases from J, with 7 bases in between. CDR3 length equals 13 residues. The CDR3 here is CASSLWADNEQFF. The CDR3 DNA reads TGCGCCAGCAGCTTGTGGGCAGACAATGAGCAGTTCTTC.

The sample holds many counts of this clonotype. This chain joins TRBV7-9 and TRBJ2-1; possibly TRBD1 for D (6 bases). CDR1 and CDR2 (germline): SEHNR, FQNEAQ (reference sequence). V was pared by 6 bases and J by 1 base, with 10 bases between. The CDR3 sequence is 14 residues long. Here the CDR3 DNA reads TGTGCCAGCAGATCAGGGGCATCCTACAATGAGCAGTTCTTC. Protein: CASRSGASYNEQFF. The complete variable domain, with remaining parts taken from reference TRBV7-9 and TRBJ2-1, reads DTGVSQNPRHKITKRGQNVTFRCDPISEHNRLYWYRQTLGQGPEFLTYFQNEAQLEKSRLLSDRFSAERPKGSFSTLEIQRTEQGDSAMYLCASRSGASYNEQFFGPGTRLTVL.

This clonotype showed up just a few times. CDR3 in DNA: TGTGCCAGCAGTTCCCAATTTGGACAGGGGGTTTTCTATGGCTACACCTTC. As protein: CASSSQFGQGVFYGYTF. The genes are TRBV27 and TRBJ1-2; TRBD1 matches at 10 bases. The CDR3 is 17 residues long. Germline CDR1 reads MNHEY; CDR2 reads SMNVEV (reference sequence). Germline trimming cut 4 bases from V and 4 bases from J; bases unmatched to any gene: 12.

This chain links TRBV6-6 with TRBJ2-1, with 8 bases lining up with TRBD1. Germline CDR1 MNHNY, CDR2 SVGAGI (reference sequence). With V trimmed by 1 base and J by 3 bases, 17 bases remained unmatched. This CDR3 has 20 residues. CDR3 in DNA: TGTGCCAGCAGTTACTGGGTATCGCTTGGGACAGGCCACTTCTACAATGAGCAGTTCTTC. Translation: CASSYWVSLGTGHFYNEQFF.

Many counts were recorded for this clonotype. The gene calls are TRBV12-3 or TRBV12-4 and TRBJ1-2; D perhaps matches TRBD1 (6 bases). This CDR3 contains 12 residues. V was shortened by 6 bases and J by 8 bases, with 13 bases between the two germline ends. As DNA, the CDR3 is TGTGCCAGCAGGGCAGGGGTTTTGGGCTACACCTTC. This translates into CASRAGVLGYTF.

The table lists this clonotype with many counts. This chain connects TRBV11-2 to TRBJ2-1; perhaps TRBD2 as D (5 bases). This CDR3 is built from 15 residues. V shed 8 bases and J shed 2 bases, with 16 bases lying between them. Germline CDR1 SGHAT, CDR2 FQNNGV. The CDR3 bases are TGTGCCAGCGGAGATGGGAATAGCGCCTACAATGAGCAGTTCTTC. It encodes CASGDGNSAYNEQFF. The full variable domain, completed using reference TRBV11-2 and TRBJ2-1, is EAGVAQSPRYKIIEKRQSVAFWCNPISGHATLYWYQQILGQGPKLLIQFQNNGVVDDSQLPKDRFSAERLKGVDSTLKIQPAKLEDSAVYLCASGDGNSAYNEQFFGPGTRLTVL.

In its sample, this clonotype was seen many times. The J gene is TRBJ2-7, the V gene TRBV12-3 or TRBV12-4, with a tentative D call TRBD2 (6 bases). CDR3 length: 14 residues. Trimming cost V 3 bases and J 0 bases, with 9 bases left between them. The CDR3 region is CASSFRGSSYEQYV. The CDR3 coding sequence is TGTGCCAGCAGTTTTCGGGGGTCCTCCTACGAGCAGTACGTC.

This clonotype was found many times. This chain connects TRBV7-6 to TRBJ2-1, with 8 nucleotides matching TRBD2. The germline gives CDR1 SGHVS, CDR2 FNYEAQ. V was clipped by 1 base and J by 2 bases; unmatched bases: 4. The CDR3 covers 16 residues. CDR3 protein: CASSLVWRGAYNEQFF. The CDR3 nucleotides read TGTGCCAGCAGCTTAGTTTGGCGGGGGGCCTACAATGAGCAGTTCTTC.

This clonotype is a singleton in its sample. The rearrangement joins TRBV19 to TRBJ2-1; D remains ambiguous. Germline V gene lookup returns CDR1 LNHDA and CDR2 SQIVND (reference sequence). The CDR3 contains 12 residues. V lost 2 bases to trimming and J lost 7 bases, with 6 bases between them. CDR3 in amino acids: CASSINGNEQFF. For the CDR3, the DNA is TGTGCCAGTAGTATAAATGGGAATGAGCAGTTCTTC.

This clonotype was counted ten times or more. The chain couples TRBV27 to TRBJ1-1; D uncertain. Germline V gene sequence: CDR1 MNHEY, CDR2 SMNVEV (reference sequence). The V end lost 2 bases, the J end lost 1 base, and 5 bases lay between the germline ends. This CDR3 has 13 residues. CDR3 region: CASSLRQNTEAFF. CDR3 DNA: TGTGCCAGCAGTTTACGACAGAACACTGAAGCTTTCTTT.

The chain's CDR3 is CASSYSRKRLDRQGRDTQYF. Written as DNA, the CDR3 is TGTGCCAGCAGTTACTCGAGAAAACGTCTGGATAGACAGGGTAGAGATACGCAGTATTTT. The genes are TRBV6-5 and TRBJ2-3; 7 nucleotides align to TRBD1. The V gene end was trimmed by 0 bases and the J gene end by 5 bases; junction bases not matched to a gene: 20. The CDR3 is 20 amino acids. Germline V lookup: CDR1 MNHEY, CDR2 SVGAGI.

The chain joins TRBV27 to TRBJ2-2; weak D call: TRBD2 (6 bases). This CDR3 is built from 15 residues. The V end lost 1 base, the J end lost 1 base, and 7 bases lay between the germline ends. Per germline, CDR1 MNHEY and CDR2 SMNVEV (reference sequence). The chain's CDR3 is CASSLYGGNTGELFF. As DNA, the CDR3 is TGTGCCAGCAGTTTATACGGGGGGAACACCGGGGAGCTGTTTTTT.

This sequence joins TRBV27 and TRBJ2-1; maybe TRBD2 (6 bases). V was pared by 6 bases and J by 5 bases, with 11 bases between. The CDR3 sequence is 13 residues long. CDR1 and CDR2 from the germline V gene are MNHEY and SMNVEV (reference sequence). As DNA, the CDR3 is TGTGCCAGCAGCGGTTGGGGGGACAATGAGCAGTTCTTC. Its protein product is CASSGWGDNEQFF.